This T cell receptor (beta chain) was identified in a study of memory CD4+ T cells and cytomegalovirus serostatus. At the level of the study: Donors were healthy Belgian adults, 10 or so CMV seropositive and some 24 seronegative. Study findings and constraints: A US-trained random forest predicted CMV serostatus with median AUC around 0.91.

The sort gate was single viable CD3+CD4+CD8-CD45RO+ cells for memory CD4+ T cells. Only in-frame clones appear in the TCRdb table, and some are missing; sequencing was by immunoSEQ multiplex PCR. There are almost 55,000 clones in the sample; just over 75% occur only once, and 1.5% to 2% lies in the top ten. Of note for this clone: Its specificity is unknown.

CDR1 MNHNS and CDR2 SASEGT come from the germline V gene. There are 13 residues in the CDR3. V gave up 4 bases and J gave up 5 bases; unmatched junction bases: 2. Sequencing was performed on memory CD4+ T cells from blood. The chain uses TRBV6-1 and TRBJ2-3; TRBD2 aligns across 8 bases. The TCR sequence derives from an adult in good health and CMV-seronegative. CDR3 bases: TGTGCCAGCAGTGCGGGACTAGTAGATACGCAGTATTTT. This translates into CASSAGLVDTQYF.